Included here is one T cell receptor (beta chain) sequence, with context. The antigen is undetermined. The entry originates in a study of T cell responses to AZD1222 COVID-19 vaccine. The CDR3 spans 17 residues. The V and J ends lost 7 bases and 0 bases, in that order; junction bases with no gene match: 14. Germline-derived CDR1 and CDR2 are SGHRS and YFSETQ. Assay used: immunoSEQ multiplex PCR; TCRdb lists only in-frame clones, some missing. Here the sample spans 140,000 or so clones, approximately 90% being singletons. Study-level results: In the spike-specific TCR repertoire, nearly half reportedly target unmutated variant regions. White British ancestry dominated among donors, who included more females, and clonal diversity was possibly underestimated.

Sample: peripheral blood, taken on day 0 of AZD1222 vaccination. The J gene is TRBJ1-1, the V gene TRBV5-1; 8 bases map to TRBD1. The receptor's source is an adult in good health. The CDR3 nucleotides read TGCGCCAGCGGCAACCAGGGGGCGGACCCCATGAACACTGAAGCTTTCTTT. Translating gives CASGNQGADPMNTEAFF.